The 6 T cell receptor beta chains reported below all come from one sample, sequenced in a study of regulatory T cells in long-lasting Graves disease. The time point is: newly diagnosed GD, antithyroid drugs for less than 3 months. The authors made the TCR library using RNA they extracted from PBMCs. Sequencing libraries for TCR beta were prepared with iRepertoire HTBI primers and Arm-PCR of CDR3 regions. TCRdb passed the multiplex PCR reads through MiXCR, listing each CDR3 protein once. The table lists around 320,000 distinct CDR3 sequences, 16% of them singletons, with 25% to 30% in the top ten. This sample also belongs to another study, concerning T cells in Graves' hyperthyroidism and ophthalmopathy.

The sequencing used peripheral blood mononuclear cells (PBMCs), collected at new diagnosis, from a patient treated with antithyroid drugs. These receptors originate from a man aged 40-55 years with Graves disease.

This clonotype was recorded at least ten times. V is TRBV28 and J is TRBJ2-7, with D perhaps TRBD1 (5 bases). This CDR3 comprises 14 residues. Trimming cost V 3 bases and J 1 base, with 10 bases left between them. Germline CDR1 is MDHEN and CDR2 is SYDVKM. The CDR3 DNA is TGTGCCAGCAGTTTCTACAGGCTTTCCTACGAGCAGTACTTC. Its protein is CASSFYRLSYEQYF.

This clonotype was found many times. The chain couples TRBV9 to TRBJ2-5; D might be TRBD1 (6 bases). CDR1 and CDR2 from the germline V gene are SGDLS and YYNGEE. V lost 6 bases and J lost 4, with 19 bases in between. The CDR3 sequence is 15 residues long. The CDR3 bases are TGTGCCAGCACCCGAACCGGGACAAGCGCAGAGACCCAGTACTTC. As protein: CASTRTGTSAETQYF.

The chain carries TRBV5-1 and TRBJ2-1; 9 bases map to TRBD1. Trimming cost V 4 bases and J 8 bases; bases outside gene matches: 7. From germline, CDR1 is SGHRS and CDR2 YFSETQ. The CDR3 consists of 14 residues. The chain's CDR3 is CASSAGQGTDEQFF. The CDR3 DNA reads TGCGCCAGCAGCGCCGGACAGGGGACCGATGAGCAGTTCTTC.

The chain combines TRBV3-1 with TRBJ2-7; 7 bases fit TRBD2. Germline values: CDR1 LGHDT, CDR2 YNNKEL (reference sequence). The CDR3 has 13 amino acids. The junction had 5 bases not matched to a gene; V was cut back by 6 bases and J by 3 bases. This chain's CDR3 is CASSRSGVYEQYF. The CDR3 nucleotides are TGTGCCAGCAGTCGGAGCGGGGTCTACGAGCAGTACTTC.

This clonotype was seen at least ten times. The V and J genes are TRBV7-8 and TRBJ2-3; D is unclear. V lost 0 bases and J lost 0, with 10 bases in between. Per the germline V gene, CDR1 is SGHVS and CDR2 is FQNEAQ. The CDR3 totals 16 residues. In DNA, the CDR3 is TGTGCCAGCAGCTTAGCCGTTCTGATCAGCACAGATACGCAGTATTTT. Translation: CASSLAVLISTDTQYF.

Turning to this clonotype: A far larger clone is a single base away, which makes a read error likely. The chain recombines TRBV6-2 or TRBV6-3 with TRBJ2-7, with D possibly being TRBD1 (5 bases). The CDR3 runs to 12 residues. Trimming removed 11 bases at V and 2 bases at J, with 13 bases between. Germline assignment: CDR1 MNHEY and CDR2 SVGEGT. CDR3 sequence (DNA): TGTGCCTCCAGGACAAGGGCCTACGAGCAGTACTTC. This encodes CASRTRAYEQYF.